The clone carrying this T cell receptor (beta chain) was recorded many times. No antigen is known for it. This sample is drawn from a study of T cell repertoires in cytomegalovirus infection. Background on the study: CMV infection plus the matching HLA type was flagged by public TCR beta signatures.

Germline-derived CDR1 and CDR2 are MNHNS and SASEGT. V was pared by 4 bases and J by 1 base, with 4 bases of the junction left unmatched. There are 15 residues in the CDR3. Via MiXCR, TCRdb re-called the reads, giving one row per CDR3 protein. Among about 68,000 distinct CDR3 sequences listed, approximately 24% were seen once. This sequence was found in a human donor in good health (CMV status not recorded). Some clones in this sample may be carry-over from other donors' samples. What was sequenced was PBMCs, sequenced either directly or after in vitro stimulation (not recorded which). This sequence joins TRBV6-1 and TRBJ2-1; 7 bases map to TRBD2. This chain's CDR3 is CASSASSGSYNEQFF. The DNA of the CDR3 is TGTGCCAGCAGTGCCTCTAGCGGATCCTACAATGAGCAGTTCTTC.